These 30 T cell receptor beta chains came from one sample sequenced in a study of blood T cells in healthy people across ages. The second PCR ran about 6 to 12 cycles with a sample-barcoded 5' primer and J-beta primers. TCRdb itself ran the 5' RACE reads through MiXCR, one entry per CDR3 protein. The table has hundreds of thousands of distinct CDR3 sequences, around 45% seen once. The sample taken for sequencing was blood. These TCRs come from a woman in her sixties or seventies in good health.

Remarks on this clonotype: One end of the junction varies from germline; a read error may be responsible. The CDR3 region has the DNA TGTGCCAGCAGCTTAGAAGAGTACAATGAGCAGGTCTTC. This sequence encodes CASSLEEYNEQVF. J is TRBJ2-1 and V is TRBV7-6, with D unclear. CDR3 length equals 13 residues. Looked up from germline, CDR1 is SGHVS and CDR2 is FNYEAQ.

The CDR3, as DNA: TGTGCCATCAGTGAGGGCAGTCCGGGCAATGAGCAGTTCTTC. The encoded protein is CAISEGSPGNEQFF. V gene TRBV10-3 combines with J gene TRBJ2-1; D gene unclear. Germline V CDR1 and CDR2: ENHRY, SYGVKD. Trimming removed 2 bases from V and 6 bases from J, with 11 bases in between. The CDR3 sequence is 14 residues long.

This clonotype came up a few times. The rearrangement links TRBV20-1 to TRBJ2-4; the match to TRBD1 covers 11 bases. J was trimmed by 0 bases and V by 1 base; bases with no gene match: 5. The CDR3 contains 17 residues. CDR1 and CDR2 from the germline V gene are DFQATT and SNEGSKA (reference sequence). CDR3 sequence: CSARGDRGKLAKNIQYF. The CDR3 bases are TGCAGTGCTAGAGGGGACAGGGGGAAGCTAGCCAAAAACATTCAGTACTTC.

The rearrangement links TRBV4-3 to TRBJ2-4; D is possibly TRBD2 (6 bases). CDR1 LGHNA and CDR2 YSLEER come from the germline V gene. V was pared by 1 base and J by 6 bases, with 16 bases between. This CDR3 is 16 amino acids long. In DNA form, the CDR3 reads TGCGCCAGCAGCCAAGTAGGTGGTAGCGGCGGAAACATTCAGTACTTC. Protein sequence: CASSQVGGSGGNIQYF.

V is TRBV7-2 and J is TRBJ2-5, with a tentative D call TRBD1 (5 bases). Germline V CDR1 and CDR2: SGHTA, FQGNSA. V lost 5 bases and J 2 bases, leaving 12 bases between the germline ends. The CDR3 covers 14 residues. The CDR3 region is CASSAGHRQETQYF. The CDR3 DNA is TGTGCCAGCAGCGCAGGGCACCGACAAGAGACCCAGTACTTC.

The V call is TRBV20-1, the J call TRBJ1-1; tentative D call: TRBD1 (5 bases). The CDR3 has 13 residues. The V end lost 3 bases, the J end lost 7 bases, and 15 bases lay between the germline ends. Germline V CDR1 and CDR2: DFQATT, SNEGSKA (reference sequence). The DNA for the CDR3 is TGCAGTGCTAGGGGGGGAGTGAGGGGTGAAGCTTTCTTT. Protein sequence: CSARGGVRGEAFF.

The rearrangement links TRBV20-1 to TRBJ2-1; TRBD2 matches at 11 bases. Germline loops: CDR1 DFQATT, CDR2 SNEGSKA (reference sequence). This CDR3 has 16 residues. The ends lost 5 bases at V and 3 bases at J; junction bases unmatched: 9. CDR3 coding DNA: TGCAGTGCTGGGGGGCTAGCGGGAGGAGGCTACAATGAGCAGTTCTTC. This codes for CSAGGLAGGGYNEQFF.

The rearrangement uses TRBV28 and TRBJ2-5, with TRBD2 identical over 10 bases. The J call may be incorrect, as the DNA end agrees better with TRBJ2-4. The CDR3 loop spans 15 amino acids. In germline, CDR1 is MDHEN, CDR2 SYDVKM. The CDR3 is CASTASGSTKNIQYF. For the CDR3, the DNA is TGTGCCAGCACGGCTAGCGGGAGTACCAAAAACATTCAGTACTTC.

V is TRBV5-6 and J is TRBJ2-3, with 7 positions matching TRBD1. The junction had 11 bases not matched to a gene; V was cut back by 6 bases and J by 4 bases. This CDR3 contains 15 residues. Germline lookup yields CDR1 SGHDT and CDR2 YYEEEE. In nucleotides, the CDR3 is TGTGCCAGCACCTCGAAAGGGGGCAGCGCAGATACGCAGTATTTT. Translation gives CASTSKGGSADTQYF.

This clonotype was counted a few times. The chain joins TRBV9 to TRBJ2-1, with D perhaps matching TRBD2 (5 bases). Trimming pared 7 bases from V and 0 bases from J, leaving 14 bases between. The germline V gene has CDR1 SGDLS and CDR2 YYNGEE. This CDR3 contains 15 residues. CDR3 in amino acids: CASAQMGSSYNEQFF. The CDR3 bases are TGTGCCAGCGCCCAGATGGGGAGCTCCTACAATGAGCAGTTCTTC. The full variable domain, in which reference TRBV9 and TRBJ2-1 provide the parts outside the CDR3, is DSGVTQTPKHLITATGQRVTLRCSPRSGDLSVYWYQQSLDQGLQFLIQYYNGEERAKGNILERFSAQQFPDLHSELNLSSLELGDSALYFCASAQMGSSYNEQFFGPGTRLTVL.

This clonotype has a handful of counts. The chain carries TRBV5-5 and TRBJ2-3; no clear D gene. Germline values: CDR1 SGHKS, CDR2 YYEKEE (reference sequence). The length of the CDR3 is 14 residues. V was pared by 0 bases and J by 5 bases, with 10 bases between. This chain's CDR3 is CASSLVARVDTQYF. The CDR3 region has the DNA TGTGCCAGCAGCTTGGTGGCCAGAGTAGATACGCAGTATTTT.

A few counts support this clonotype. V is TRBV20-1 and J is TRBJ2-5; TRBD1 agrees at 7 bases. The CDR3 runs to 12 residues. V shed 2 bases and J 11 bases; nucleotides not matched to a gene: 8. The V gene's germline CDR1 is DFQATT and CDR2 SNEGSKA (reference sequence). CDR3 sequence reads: CSARNRGGEQYF. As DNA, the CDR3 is TGCAGTGCTAGAAACAGGGGTGGAGAGCAGTACTTC.

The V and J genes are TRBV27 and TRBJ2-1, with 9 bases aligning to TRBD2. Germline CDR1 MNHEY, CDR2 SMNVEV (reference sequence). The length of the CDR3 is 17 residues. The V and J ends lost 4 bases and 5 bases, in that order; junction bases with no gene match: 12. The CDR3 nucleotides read TGTGCCAGCAGTTGGGGGGCGGGGGGGAAGGCCCACAATGAGCAGTTCTTC. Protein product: CASSWGAGGKAHNEQFF.

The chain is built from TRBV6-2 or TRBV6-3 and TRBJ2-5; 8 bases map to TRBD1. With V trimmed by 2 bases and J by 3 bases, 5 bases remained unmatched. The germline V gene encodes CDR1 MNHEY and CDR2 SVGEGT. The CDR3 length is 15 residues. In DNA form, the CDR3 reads TGTGCCAGCAGTTACAGGACAGGGAAGAAAGAGACCCAGTACTTC. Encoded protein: CASSYRTGKKETQYF.

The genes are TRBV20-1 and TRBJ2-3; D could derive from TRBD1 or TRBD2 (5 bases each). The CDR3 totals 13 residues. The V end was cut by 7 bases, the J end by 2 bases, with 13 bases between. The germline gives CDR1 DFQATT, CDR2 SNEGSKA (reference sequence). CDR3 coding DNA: TGCAGTGAATGGGGGAGTGACACAGATACGCAGTATTTT. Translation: CSEWGSDTDTQYF.

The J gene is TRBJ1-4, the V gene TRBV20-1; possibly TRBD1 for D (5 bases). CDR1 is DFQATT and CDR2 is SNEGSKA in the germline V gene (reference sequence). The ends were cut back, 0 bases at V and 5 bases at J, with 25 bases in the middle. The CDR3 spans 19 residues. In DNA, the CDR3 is TGCAGTGCTAGAGATCTTGGACTCAGGGTAGTGGGTAGGAATGAAAAACTGTTTTTT. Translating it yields CSARDLGLRVVGRNEKLFF.

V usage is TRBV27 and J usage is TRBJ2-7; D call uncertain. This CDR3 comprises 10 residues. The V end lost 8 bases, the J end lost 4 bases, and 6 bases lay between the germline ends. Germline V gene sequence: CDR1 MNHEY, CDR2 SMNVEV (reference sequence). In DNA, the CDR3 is TGTGCCAGCGGCCCGTACGAGCAGTACTTC. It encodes CASGPYEQYF.

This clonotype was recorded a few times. CDR3 in amino acids: CASSQSAGAVLQETQYF. The CDR3 bases are TGTGCCAGCAGCCAGTCCGCAGGGGCCGTCTTACAAGAGACCCAGTACTTC. The V and J genes are TRBV4-2 and TRBJ2-5; possibly TRBD1 for D (6 bases). With 3 bases removed from V and 2 bases from J, the gap between germline ends came to 19 bases. Germline V lookup: CDR1 LGHNA, CDR2 YNFKEQ. The CDR3 spans 17 residues.

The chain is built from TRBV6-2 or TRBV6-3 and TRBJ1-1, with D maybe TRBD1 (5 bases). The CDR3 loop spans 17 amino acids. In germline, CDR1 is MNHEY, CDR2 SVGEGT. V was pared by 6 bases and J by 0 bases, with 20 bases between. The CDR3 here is CASSRDRASFMNTEAFF. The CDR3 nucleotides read TGTGCCAGCAGCCGAGACAGAGCTTCTTTCATGAACACTGAAGCTTTCTTT.

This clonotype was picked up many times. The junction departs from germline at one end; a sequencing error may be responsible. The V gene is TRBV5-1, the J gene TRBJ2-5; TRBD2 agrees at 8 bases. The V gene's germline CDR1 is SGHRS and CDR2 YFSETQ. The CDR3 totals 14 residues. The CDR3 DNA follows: TGTGCCAGCAGTTTAGGTCTAGCGGGAGAGACCCAGTACTTC. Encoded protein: CASSLGLAGETQYF.

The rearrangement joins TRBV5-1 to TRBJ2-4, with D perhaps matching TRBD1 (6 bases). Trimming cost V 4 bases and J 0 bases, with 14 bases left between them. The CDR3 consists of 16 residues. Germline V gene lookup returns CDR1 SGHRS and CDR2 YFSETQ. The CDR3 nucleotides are TGCGCCAGCAGCGGGGGCAGAGGACTAGCCAAAAACATTCAGTACTTC. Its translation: CASSGGRGLAKNIQYF. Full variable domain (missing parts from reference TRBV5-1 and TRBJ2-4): KAGVTQTPRYLIKTRGQQVTLSCSPISGHRSVSWYQQTPGQGLQFLFEYFSETQRNKGNFPGRFSGRQFSNSRSEMNVSTLELGDSALYLCASSGGRGLAKNIQYFGAGTRLSVL.

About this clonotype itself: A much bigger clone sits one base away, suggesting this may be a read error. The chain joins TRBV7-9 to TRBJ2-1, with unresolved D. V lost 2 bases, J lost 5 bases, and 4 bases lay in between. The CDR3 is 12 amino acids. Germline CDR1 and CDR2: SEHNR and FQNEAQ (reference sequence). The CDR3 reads CASSLKNNEQFF. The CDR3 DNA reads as TGTGCCAGCAGCTTAAAGAACAATGAGCAGTTCTTC.

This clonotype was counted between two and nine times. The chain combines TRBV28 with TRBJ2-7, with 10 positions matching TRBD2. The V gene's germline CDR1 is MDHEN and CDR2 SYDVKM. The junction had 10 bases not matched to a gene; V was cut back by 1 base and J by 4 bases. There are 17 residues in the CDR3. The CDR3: CASSLYGSGLAEYEQYF. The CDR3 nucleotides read TGTGCCAGCAGTTTATACGGATCCGGACTAGCGGAATACGAGCAGTACTTC.

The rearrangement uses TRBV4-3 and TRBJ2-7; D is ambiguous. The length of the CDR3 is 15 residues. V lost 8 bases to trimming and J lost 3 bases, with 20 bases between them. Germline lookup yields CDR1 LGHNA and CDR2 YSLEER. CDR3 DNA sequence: TGCGCCAGCCCAAGGCCGGGCTCCCCGGGCTACGAGCAGTACTTC. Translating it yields CASPRPGSPGYEQYF.

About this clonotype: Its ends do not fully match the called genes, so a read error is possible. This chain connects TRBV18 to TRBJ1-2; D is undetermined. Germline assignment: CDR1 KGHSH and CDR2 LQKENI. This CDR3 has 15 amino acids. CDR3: CASPPPGGFLDGYTF. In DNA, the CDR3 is TGTGCCAGCCCACCACCGGGAGGGTTCCTCGATGGCTACACCTTC.

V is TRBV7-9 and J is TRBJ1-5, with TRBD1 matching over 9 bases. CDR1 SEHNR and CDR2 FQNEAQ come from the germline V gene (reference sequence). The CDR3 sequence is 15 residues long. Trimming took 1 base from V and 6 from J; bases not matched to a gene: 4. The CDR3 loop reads CASSLGTGVAQPQHF. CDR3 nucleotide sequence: TGTGCCAGCAGCTTAGGGACAGGGGTAGCTCAGCCCCAGCATTTT.

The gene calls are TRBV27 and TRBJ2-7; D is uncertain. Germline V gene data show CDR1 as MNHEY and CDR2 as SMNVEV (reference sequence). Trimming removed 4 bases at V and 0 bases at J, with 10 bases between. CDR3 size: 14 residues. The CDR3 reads CASSWAGYSYEQYF. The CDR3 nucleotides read TGTGCCAGCAGTTGGGCAGGATACTCCTACGAGCAGTACTTC.

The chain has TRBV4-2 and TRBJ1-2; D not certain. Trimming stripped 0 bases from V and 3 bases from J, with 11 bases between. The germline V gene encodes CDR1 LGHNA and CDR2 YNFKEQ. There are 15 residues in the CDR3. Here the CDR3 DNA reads TGTGCCAGCAGCCAAGAAACGGTAGTTTACTATGGCTACACCTTC. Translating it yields CASSQETVVYYGYTF.

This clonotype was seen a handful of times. The CDR3 region has the DNA TGTGCCAGCAGCCCCTACCGCACCGGGGAGCTGTTTTTT. It translates to CASSPYRTGELFF. This chain links TRBV7-9 with TRBJ2-2; D is undetermined. Trimming took 5 bases from V and 4 from J, leaving 8 bases between them. CDR3 length equals 13 residues. Germline V gene sequence: CDR1 SEHNR, CDR2 FQNEAQ (reference sequence).

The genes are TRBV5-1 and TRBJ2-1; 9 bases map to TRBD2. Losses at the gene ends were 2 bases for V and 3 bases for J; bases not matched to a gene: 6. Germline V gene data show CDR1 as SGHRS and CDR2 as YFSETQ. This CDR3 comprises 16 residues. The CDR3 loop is CASSLQAGGVYNEQFF. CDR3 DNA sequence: TGCGCCAGCAGCTTACAGGCGGGAGGGGTCTACAATGAGCAGTTCTTC.